The 18 T cell receptor beta chains given below trace back to one sample, sequenced in a study of a mutant IDH1 vaccine in newly diagnosed glioma. Repertoires were generated with immunoSEQ multiplex PCR, while TCRdb's copy carries only in-frame clones and drops some. Seen here are roughly 86,000 clones, about four fifths observed once, and the top ten hold approximately 7.6%. The time point denotes: baseline, week 1 (first vaccination visit). Treatment reported: pre-vaccination baseline after standard-of-care therapy. The specimen comprised PBMCs, sampled from a glioma patient treated with radiotherapy, temozolomide or both. These receptors all come from a man aged 35 to 55 with glioma.

The CDR3 DNA reads as TGTGCCAGCAGCTCTACCGGGCAGCTGAACACTGAAGCTTTCTTT. This sequence encodes CASSSTGQLNTEAFF. The genes are TRBV9 and TRBJ1-1; D is unclear. Trimming removed 4 bases at V and 0 bases at J, with 13 bases between. Looked up from germline, CDR1 is SGDLS and CDR2 is YYNGEE. The CDR3 spans 15 residues.

This clone was recorded only once. This sequence joins TRBV5-1 and TRBJ2-6, with D possibly matching TRBD2 (6 bases). CDR3 size: 18 residues. V was clipped by 0 bases and J by 4 bases, with 17 bases between them. Germline-derived CDR1 and CDR2 are SGHRS and YFSETQ. The CDR3 reads CASSLGAVRGSGANVLTF. As DNA, the CDR3 is TGCGCCAGCAGCTTGGGAGCGGTCCGGGGGTCCGGGGCCAACGTCCTGACTTTC.

CDR3 sequence (DNA): TGCAGCGTTGAAGTTGTGGGCGCAGTTGAAAAACTGTTTTTT. It is translated as CSVEVVGAVEKLFF. This sequence joins TRBV29-1 and TRBJ1-4; D ambiguous. V was cut by 1 base and J by 7 bases, with 13 bases left in between. The CDR3 totals 14 residues. CDR1 is SQVTM and CDR2 is ANQGSEA in the germline V gene.

V and J are TRBV7-2 and TRBJ2-7; 7 bases line up with TRBD1. Trimming took 2 bases from V and 5 from J; bases not matched to a gene: 9. This CDR3 has 15 residues. Looked up from germline, CDR1 is SGHTA and CDR2 is FQGNSA. The CDR3 nucleotides read TGTGCCAGCAGCTTAAGGGACAGACCCCAGGACGAGCAGTACTTC. It encodes CASSLRDRPQDEQYF.

A remark on this clone: The germline gene is not matched at one end of the junction; a read error may be the cause. This sequence joins TRBV28 and TRBJ2-3, with TRBD1 as a possible D gene (6 bases). The CDR3 extends over 12 amino acids. Germline V lookup: CDR1 MDHEN, CDR2 SYDVKM. The DNA of the CDR3 is TGTGCCATTTCTACCGGGACACTATCCATTGGCTTT. It specifies CAISTGTLSIGF.

The gene calls are TRBV27 and TRBJ2-7, with TRBD1 matching 11 bases. The J segment lost 5 bases and the V segment lost 8 bases, leaving 5 bases of the junction unmatched. Germline-derived CDR1 and CDR2 are MNHEY and SMNVEV (reference sequence). This CDR3 comprises 13 residues. For the CDR3, the DNA is TGTGCCAGCTCGCGGGACAGGGGGGACGAGCAGTACTTC. Translation gives CASSRDRGDEQYF.

J is TRBJ1-1 and V is TRBV6-5; D remains unclear. The germline gives CDR1 MNHEY, CDR2 SVGAGI. V lost 5 bases and J 5 bases, leaving 6 bases between the germline ends. This CDR3 contains 11 residues. The CDR3 DNA is TGTGCCAGCAGTACGAAAACTGAAGCTTTCTTT. This encodes CASSTKTEAFF.

The rearrangement links TRBV29-1 to TRBJ2-6; 7 nucleotides align to TRBD1. Germline V gene lookup returns CDR1 SQVTM and CDR2 ANQGSEA. CDR3 length: 14 amino acids. V was pared by 6 bases and J by 2 bases, with 4 bases of the junction left unmatched. As DNA, the CDR3 is TGCAGCGTCCTAACAGGGGCTGGGGCCAACGTCCTGACTTTC. This codes for CSVLTGAGANVLTF.

The rearrangement joins TRBV15 to TRBJ1-5, with 7 positions matching TRBD1. After removal of 5 bases from V and 6 bases from J, the junction contained 7 bases not matched to a gene. The CDR3 runs to 14 residues. The germline gives CDR1 LNHNV, CDR2 YYDKDF (reference sequence). Here the CDR3 DNA reads TGTGCCACCAGCTCTCACAGGGGTGGTCAGCCCCAGCATTTT. Translating it yields CATSSHRGGQPQHF.

The rearrangement links TRBV5-6 to TRBJ1-2, with unresolved D. Trimming cost V 0 bases and J 8 bases, with 8 bases left between them. Looked up from germline, CDR1 is SGHDT and CDR2 is YYEEEE. CDR3 length: 12 amino acids. The CDR3 loop is CASSLVGYGYTF. In DNA, the CDR3 is TGTGCCAGCAGCTTGGTAGGATACGGCTACACCTTC.

The CDR3: CASSLTQLAGAYEQYF. In DNA form, the CDR3 reads TGTGCCAGCAGTTTAACCCAACTAGCGGGGGCCTACGAGCAGTACTTC. The chain uses TRBV27 and TRBJ2-7; 11 bases are a match to TRBD2. The junction had 5 bases not matched to a gene; V was cut back by 2 bases and J by 2 bases. Per germline, CDR1 MNHEY and CDR2 SMNVEV (reference sequence). This CDR3 contains 16 residues.

The chain employs TRBV18 and TRBJ1-4, with D hard to call. Germline CDR1 and CDR2: KGHSH and LQKENI. The CDR3 totals 16 residues. With 2 bases removed from V and 8 bases from J, the gap between germline ends came to 18 bases. CDR3 residues: CASSPSSAVVWEKLFF. CDR3 nucleotide sequence: TGTGCCAGCTCACCATCTTCAGCGGTTGTGTGGGAAAAACTGTTTTTT.

This clone has only a few counts. The V gene is TRBV28, the J gene TRBJ1-1; D is perhaps TRBD1 (5 bases). V was cut by 5 bases and J by 0 bases, with 10 bases left in between. CDR3 size: 14 residues. The germline V gene encodes CDR1 MDHEN and CDR2 SYDVKM. In DNA form, the CDR3 reads TGTGCCAGCAGTCCCGGGGCCTTGAACACTGAAGCTTTCTTT. Protein product: CASSPGALNTEAFF.

The V gene is TRBV4-1, the J gene TRBJ2-5; TRBD2 is a possible D gene (7 bases). Trimming stripped 1 base from V and 4 bases from J, with 10 bases between. The CDR3 spans 14 residues. Per the germline V gene, CDR1 is MGHRA and CDR2 is YSYEKL. CDR3 sequence: CASSQAGGAETQYF. CDR3 DNA: TGCGCCAGCAGCCAAGCTGGGGGGGCAGAGACCCAGTACTTC.

The J gene is TRBJ2-1, the V gene TRBV6-5; D unclear. The CDR3 has 15 residues. V shed 5 bases and J shed 4 bases, with 15 bases lying between them. Germline V gene lookup returns CDR1 MNHEY and CDR2 SVGAGI. In nucleotides, the CDR3 is TGTGCCAGCAGTACCCTGTCGTTGGGGTACAATGAGCAGTTCTTC. Its protein product is CASSTLSLGYNEQFF.

This chain uses TRBV19 with TRBJ2-1, with TRBD1 matching over 7 bases. Germline CDR1 reads LNHDA; CDR2 reads SQIVND (reference sequence). The V segment lost 6 bases and the J segment 6 bases; nucleotides outside the gene matches: 5. The CDR3 runs to 13 residues. The CDR3: CASSPDRSNEQFF. The DNA of the CDR3 is TGTGCCAGTAGCCCGGACAGGTCCAATGAGCAGTTCTTC.

This clone was recorded a few times. The chain has TRBV7-9 and TRBJ2-7; perhaps TRBD2 as D (6 bases). In germline, CDR1 is SEHNR, CDR2 FQNEAQ (reference sequence). V was shortened by 5 bases and J by 2 bases, with 16 bases between the two germline ends. The CDR3 sequence is 15 residues long. CDR3 in amino acids: CASSPPGAGTYEQYF. The CDR3 DNA sequence: TGTGCCAGCAGCCCACCAGGTGCGGGAACCTACGAGCAGTACTTC.

This rearrangement joins TRBV27 to TRBJ2-3, with 7 bases fitting TRBD2. Germline loops: CDR1 MNHEY, CDR2 SMNVEV (reference sequence). The CDR3 has 18 amino acids. V lost 8 bases to trimming and J lost 3 bases; unmatched junction nucleotides: 20. CDR3 region: CASQQPMSGGRDTDTQYF. CDR3 nucleotides: TGTGCCAGCCAGCAGCCAATGTCCGGAGGGAGGGATACAGATACGCAGTATTTT.